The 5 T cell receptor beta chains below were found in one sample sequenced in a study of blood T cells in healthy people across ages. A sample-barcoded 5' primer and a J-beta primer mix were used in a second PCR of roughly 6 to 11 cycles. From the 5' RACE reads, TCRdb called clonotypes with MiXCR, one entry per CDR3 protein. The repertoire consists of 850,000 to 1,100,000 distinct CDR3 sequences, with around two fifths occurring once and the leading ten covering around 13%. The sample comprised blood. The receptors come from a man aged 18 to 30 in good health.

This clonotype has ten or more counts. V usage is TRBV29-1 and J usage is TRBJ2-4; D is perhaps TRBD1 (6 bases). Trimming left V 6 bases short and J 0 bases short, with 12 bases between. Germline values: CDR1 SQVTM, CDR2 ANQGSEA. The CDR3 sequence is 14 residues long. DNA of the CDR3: TGCAGCGTCCGGACAGTTGTAGCCAAAAACATTCAGTACTTC. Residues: CSVRTVVAKNIQYF. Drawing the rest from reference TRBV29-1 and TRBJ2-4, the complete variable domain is SAVISQKPSRDICQRGTSLTIQCQVDSQVTMMFWYRQQPGQSLTLIATANQGSEATYESGFVIDKFPISRPNLTFSTLTVSNMSPEDSSIYLCSVRTVVAKNIQYFGAGTRLSVL.

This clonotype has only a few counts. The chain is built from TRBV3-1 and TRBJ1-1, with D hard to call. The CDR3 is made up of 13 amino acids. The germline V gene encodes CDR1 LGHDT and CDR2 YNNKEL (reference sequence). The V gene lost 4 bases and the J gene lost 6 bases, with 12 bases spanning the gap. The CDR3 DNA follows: TGTGCCAGCAGCCCCTACGGTGGGTCTGAAGCTTTCTTT. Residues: CASSPYGGSEAFF.

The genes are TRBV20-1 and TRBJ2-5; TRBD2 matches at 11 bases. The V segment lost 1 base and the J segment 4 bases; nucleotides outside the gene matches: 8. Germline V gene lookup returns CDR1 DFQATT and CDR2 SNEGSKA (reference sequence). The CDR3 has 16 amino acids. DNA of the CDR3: TGCAGTGCTAGAGGCCCAGGGACTAGCGGACGAGAGACCCAGTACTTC. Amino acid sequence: CSARGPGTSGRETQYF.

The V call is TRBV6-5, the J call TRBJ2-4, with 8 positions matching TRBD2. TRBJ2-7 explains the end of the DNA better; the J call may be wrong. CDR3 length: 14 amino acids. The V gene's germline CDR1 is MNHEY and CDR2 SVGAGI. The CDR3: CASSATPGLGEQYF. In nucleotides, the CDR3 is TGTGCCAGCAGTGCTACACCGGGACTAGGCGAGCAGTACTTC.

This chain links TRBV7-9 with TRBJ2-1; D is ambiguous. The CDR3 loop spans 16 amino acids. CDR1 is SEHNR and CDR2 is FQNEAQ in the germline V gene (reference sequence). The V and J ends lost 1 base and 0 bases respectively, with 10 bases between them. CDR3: CASSLETVSSYNEQFF. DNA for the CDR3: TGTGCCAGCAGCTTAGAAACTGTGAGCTCCTACAATGAGCAGTTCTTC.